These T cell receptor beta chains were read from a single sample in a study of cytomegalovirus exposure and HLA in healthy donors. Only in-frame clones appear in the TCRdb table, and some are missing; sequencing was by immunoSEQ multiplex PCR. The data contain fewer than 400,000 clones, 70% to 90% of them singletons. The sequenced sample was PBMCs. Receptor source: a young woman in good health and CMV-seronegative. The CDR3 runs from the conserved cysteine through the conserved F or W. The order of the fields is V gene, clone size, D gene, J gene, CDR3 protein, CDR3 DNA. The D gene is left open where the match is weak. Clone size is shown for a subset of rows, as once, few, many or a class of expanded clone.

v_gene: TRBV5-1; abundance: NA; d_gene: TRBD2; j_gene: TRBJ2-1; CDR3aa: CASSPTSGGNEQFF; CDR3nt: TGCGCCAGCAGCCCTACTAGCGGGGGGAATGAGCAGTTCTTC
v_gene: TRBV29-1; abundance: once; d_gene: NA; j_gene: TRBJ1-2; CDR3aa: CSVEGGKHYGYTF; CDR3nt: TGCAGCGTTGAAGGGGGCAAACACTATGGCTACACCTTC
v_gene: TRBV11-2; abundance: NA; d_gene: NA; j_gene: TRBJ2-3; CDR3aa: CASSLVGVDTQYF; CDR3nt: TGTGCCAGCAGCTTAGTGGGCGTAGATACGCAGTATTTT
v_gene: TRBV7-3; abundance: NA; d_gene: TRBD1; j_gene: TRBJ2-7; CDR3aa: CASSLTGTGEQYF; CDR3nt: TGTGCCAGCAGCTTAACGGGGACAGGGGAGCAGTACTTC
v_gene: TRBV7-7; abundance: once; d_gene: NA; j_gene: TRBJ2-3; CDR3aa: CASSLGGSGTDTQYF; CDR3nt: TGTGCCAGCAGCTTAGGAGGGAGTGGGACAGATACGCAGTATTTT
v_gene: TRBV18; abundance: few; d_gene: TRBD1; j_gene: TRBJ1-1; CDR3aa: CASSSLQGSTEAFF; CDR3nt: TGTGCCAGCTCATCACTACAGGGGTCGACTGAAGCTTTCTTT
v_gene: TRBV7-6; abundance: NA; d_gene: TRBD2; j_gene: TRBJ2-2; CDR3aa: CASSVLAGVPPGELFF; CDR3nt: TGTGCCAGCAGCGTACTAGCGGGAGTTCCCCCCGGGGAGCTGTTTTTT
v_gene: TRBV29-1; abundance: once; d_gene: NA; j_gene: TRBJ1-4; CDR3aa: CSVIPGATNEKLFF; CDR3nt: TGCAGCGTCATACCAGGGGCAACTAATGAAAAACTGTTTTTT
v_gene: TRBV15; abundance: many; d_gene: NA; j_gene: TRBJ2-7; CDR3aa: CATSRDVSGYEQYF; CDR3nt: TGTGCCACCAGCAGAGATGTATCGGGCTACGAGCAGTACTTC
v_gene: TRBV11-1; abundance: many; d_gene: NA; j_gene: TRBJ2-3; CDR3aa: CASKFSGATDTQYF; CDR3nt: TGTGCCAGTAAGTTTAGCGGAGCCACAGATACGCAGTATTTT
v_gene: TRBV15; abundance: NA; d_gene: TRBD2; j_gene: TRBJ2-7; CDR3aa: CATSREGLAGGYEQYF; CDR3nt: TGTGCCACCAGCAGAGAAGGACTAGCGGGAGGGTACGAGCAGTACTTC
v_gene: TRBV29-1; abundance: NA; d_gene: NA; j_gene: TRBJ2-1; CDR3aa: CSVERGGSGRANEQFF; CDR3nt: TGCAGCGTTGAAAGAGGGGGCAGCGGGAGAGCAAATGAGCAGTTCTTC
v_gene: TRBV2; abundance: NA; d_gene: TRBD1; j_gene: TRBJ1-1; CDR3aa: CASSRTGANTEAFF; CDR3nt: TGTGCCAGCAGTAGGACAGGCGCGAACACTGAAGCTTTCTTT
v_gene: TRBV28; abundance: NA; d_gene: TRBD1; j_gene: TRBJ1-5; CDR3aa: CASSFADRGNQPQHF; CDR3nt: TGTGCCAGCAGTTTCGCGGACAGGGGGAATCAGCCCCAGCATTTT
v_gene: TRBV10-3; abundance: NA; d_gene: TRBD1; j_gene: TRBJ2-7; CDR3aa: CAISEGTGATYEQYF; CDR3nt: TGTGCCATCAGTGAGGGGACAGGGGCGACCTACGAGCAGTACTTC
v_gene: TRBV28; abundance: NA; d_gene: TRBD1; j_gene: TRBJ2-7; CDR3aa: CASSLLTGKSYEQYF; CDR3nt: TGTGCCAGCAGTCTCCTGACAGGGAAATCCTACGAGCAGTACTTC
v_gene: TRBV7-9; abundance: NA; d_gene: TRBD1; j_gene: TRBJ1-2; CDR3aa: CASDRGGFYGYTF; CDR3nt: TGTGCCAGCGACAGGGGGGGTTTCTACGGCTACACCTTC
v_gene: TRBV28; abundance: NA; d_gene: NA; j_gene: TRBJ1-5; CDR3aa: CASSSGQRGQPQHF; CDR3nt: TGTGCCAGCAGTTCAGGACAGCGAGGTCAGCCCCAGCATTTT
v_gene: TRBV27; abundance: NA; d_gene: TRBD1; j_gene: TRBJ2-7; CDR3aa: CASRAGTGPYEQYF; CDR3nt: TGTGCCAGCAGAGCCGGGACAGGGCCCTACGAGCAGTACTTC